These 21 T cell receptor beta chains came from one sample sequenced in a study of metastatic and nonmetastatic thyroid tumors. No treatment of any kind had been given to any patient before thyroid surgery. MiXCR was used by TCRdb to re-call the PCR reads. The data contain about 20,000 clones, about 24% of them singletons. The sequencing input was tumor tissue. Source of these receptors: a female donor with papillary thyroid cancer or a benign thyroid nodule (not recorded which). Some clones in this sample may be carry-over from other donors' samples.

This clone was recorded at least ten times. Other DNA variants within this sample encode the same CDR3. The CDR3 loop reads CAISVSGVGEETQYF. CDR3 nucleotides: TGTGCCATCAGTGTCTCGGGGGTTGGAGAAGAGACCCAGTACTTC. V and J are TRBV10-3 and TRBJ2-5; weak D call: TRBD2 (6 bases). V lost 4 bases, J lost 3 bases, and 15 bases lay in between. The CDR3 runs 15 residues. Looked up from germline, CDR1 is ENHRY and CDR2 is SYGVKD.

This clone was seen only a few times. The CDR3 DNA sequence: TGTGCCAGCAGTTTATTCTCAACAGGTCGGGAGCAGTTCTTC. Amino acids: CASSLFSTGREQFF. The rearrangement uses TRBV28 and TRBJ2-1; TRBD1 might be the D (5 bases). V gave up 1 base and J gave up 10 bases, with 14 bases separating them. The CDR3 extends over 14 amino acids. Germline loops: CDR1 MDHEN, CDR2 SYDVKM. The whole variable domain, remainder taken from reference TRBV28 and TRBJ2-1, is DVKVTQSSRYLVKRTGEKVFLECVQDMDHENMFWYRQDPGLGLRLIYFSYDVKMKEKGDIPEGYSVSREKKERFSLILESASTNQTSMYLCASSLFSTGREQFFGPGTRLTVL.

In this sample, this clone turned up many times. The chain employs TRBV11-2 and TRBJ2-7; D is tentatively TRBD1 or TRBD2 (5 bases each). Germline loops: CDR1 SGHAT, CDR2 FQNNGV. This CDR3 comprises 15 residues. Trimming removed 6 bases from V and 0 bases from J, with 15 bases in between. The CDR3 reads CASRAGTQSSYEQYF. The CDR3 DNA reads as TGTGCCAGCAGGGCCGGGACCCAGAGCTCCTACGAGCAGTACTTC.

By share, this clone counts as medium-sized. The chain employs TRBV12-3 or TRBV12-4 and TRBJ2-7; 11 bases are shared with TRBD2. The V segment lost 3 bases and the J segment 2 bases; nucleotides outside the gene matches: 6. The CDR3 has 16 amino acids. The CDR3 DNA reads as TGTGCCAGCAGTTTCCCACTAGCGGGAGAACCCTACGAGCAGTACTTC. It specifies CASSFPLAGEPYEQYF.

This clone came up a few times. At one boundary the junction diverges from the germline segment, which might be a read error. Here the CDR3 reads CASSSRGRSDSHLHF. DNA for the CDR3: TGTGCCAGCAGTTCAAGGGGGAGGTCGGACTCACACCTCCACTTT. The rearrangement links TRBV12-3 or TRBV12-4 to TRBJ1-6; possible D gene TRBD1, 6 bases. This CDR3 is 15 amino acids long.

This clone is judged medium-sized. The same CDR3 is also encoded by other DNA sequences in this sample. This chain uses TRBV20-1 with TRBJ2-1; 7 bases are shared with TRBD2. The CDR3 runs to 15 residues. Germline trimming cut 6 bases from V and 8 bases from J; bases unmatched to any gene: 16. Germline values: CDR1 DFQATT, CDR2 SNEGSKA (reference sequence). The CDR3, as DNA: TGCAGTGCCCCCCGGGGCCGACTAGCTGGCGATGAGCAGTTCTTC. Translation: CSAPRGRLAGDEQFF.

Note on this clone: This may be a read error, as it is one base from a much larger clone. The J gene is TRBJ2-3, the V gene TRBV11-2, with 7 nucleotides matching TRBD2. The CDR3 contains 16 residues. Germline lookup yields CDR1 SGHAT and CDR2 FQNNGV. Trimming took 5 bases from V and 2 from J; bases not matched to a gene: 10. CDR3: CASSLGSSGYTDTQYF. In DNA, the CDR3 is TGTGCCAGCAGCCTAGGTTCTAGCGGATACACAGATACGCAGTATTTT.

This clone was picked up many times. The chain employs TRBV20-1 and TRBJ2-1, with 9 bases that match TRBD1. The CDR3 is 14 residues long. Trimming removed 4 bases from V and 9 bases from J; junction bases left unmatched: 10. The germline gives CDR1 DFQATT, CDR2 SNEGSKA (reference sequence). In DNA, the CDR3 is TGCAGTGCTACCACCCGGACAGGGGACAGTGAGCAGTTCTTC. Encoded protein: CSATTRTGDSEQFF.

A few counts support this clone. V gene TRBV6-1 combines with J gene TRBJ1-5; tentative D call: TRBD1 (5 bases). Germline CDR1 is MNHNS and CDR2 is SASEGT. The CDR3 covers 17 residues. Trimming cost V 3 bases and J 4 bases, with 19 bases left between them. CDR3 protein: CASSEPTRGELNQPQHF. For the CDR3, the DNA is TGTGCCAGCAGTGAGCCTACGCGGGGGGAGCTTAATCAGCCCCAGCATTTT.

This clone occurred many times. The chain employs TRBV19 and TRBJ2-1; TRBD2 matches 7 bases. J lost 8 bases, V lost 5 bases, and 6 bases had no gene match. This CDR3 contains 13 residues. Germline loops: CDR1 LNHDA, CDR2 SQIVND (reference sequence). As DNA, the CDR3 is TGTGCCAGTAGTTTTTTGGGAGGGGATGAGCAGTTCTTC. Its protein product is CASSFLGGDEQFF.

V and J are TRBV12-5 and TRBJ2-2; TRBD1 is a possible D gene (5 bases). The V end was cut by 3 bases, the J end by 9 bases, with 17 bases between. Germline CDR1 reads LGHNT; CDR2 reads FRNRAP. The CDR3 has 15 amino acids. CDR3 sequence (DNA): TGTGCTAGTGGTTTAGCTGCCTACAGGTGGTGGGAGCTGTTTTTT. This translates into CASGLAAYRWWELFF.

The V gene is TRBV5-6, the J gene TRBJ2-7, with a possible D match to TRBD1 (8 bases). The CDR3 runs to 15 residues. CDR1 SGHDT and CDR2 YYEEEE come from the germline V gene. The V end was cut by 4 bases, the J end by 4 bases, with 18 bases between. The CDR3 region has the DNA TGTGCCAGCAGCACTTTACAGGGGGGGTCATACGAGCAGTACTTC. Its translation: CASSTLQGGSYEQYF.

A word on this clone: An end of the junction differs from the germline gene, which may be a read error. This chain connects TRBV11-2 to TRBJ2-7; 12 positions agree with TRBD2. Looked up from germline, CDR1 is SGHAT and CDR2 is FQNNGV. This CDR3 is built from 16 residues. The CDR3 region has the DNA TGTGCCAGCAGCTTGACTAGCGGGAGTACCTCCTATGAGCAGTACTTC. Its translation: CASSLTSGSTSYEQYF.

By proportion, this clone is medium-sized. The chain joins TRBV4-1 to TRBJ1-3; no clear D. The CDR3 contains 14 residues. Trimming stripped 4 bases from V and 0 bases from J, with 7 bases between. Looked up from germline, CDR1 is MGHRA and CDR2 is YSYEKL. CDR3 nucleotide sequence: TGCGCCAGCAGCCGGGATCGCTCTGGAAACACCATATATTTT. Its protein is CASSRDRSGNTIYF.

This clone was picked up many times. A much bigger clone sits one base away, suggesting this may be a read error. The same CDR3 arises from other DNA sequences in this sample as well. The rearrangement joins TRBV6-1 to TRBJ2-3; 8 bases are shared with TRBD2. This CDR3 region has 14 residues. Germline CDR1 reads MNHNS; CDR2 reads SASEGT. The chain's CDR3 is CASRRTSLPDTRYF. The DNA for the CDR3 is TGTGCCAGCCGCCGGACTAGCCTGCCAGATACGCGGTATTTT.

By frequency in the sample, this clone is medium-sized. The chain couples TRBV12-3 or TRBV12-4 to TRBJ1-1; the D gene is possibly TRBD1 (5 bases). Trimming pared 0 bases from V and 9 bases from J, leaving 8 bases between. The CDR3 covers 12 residues. The CDR3 nucleotides are TGTGCCAGCAGTTTAGCCGGGGGGAAAGCTTTCTTT. Translated, it gives CASSLAGGKAFF.

This clone was counted ten times or more. This rearrangement joins TRBV3-1 to TRBJ2-3; D not certain. The germline V and J ends were trimmed by 0 bases and 9 bases, with 16 bases remaining between them. The germline V gene encodes CDR1 LGHDT and CDR2 YNNKEL (reference sequence). This CDR3 is 15 amino acids long. This CDR3 reads CASSQEVLAVVTQYF. The CDR3 DNA is TGTGCCAGCAGCCAAGAAGTACTTGCTGTCGTCACGCAGTATTTT.

This clone was detected many times. Other DNA variants within this sample encode the same CDR3. The chain carries TRBV5-1 and TRBJ1-6; D is perhaps TRBD1 (6 bases). The CDR3 is 16 residues long. In germline, CDR1 is SGHRS, CDR2 YFSETQ. Trimming took off 2 bases at V and 14 bases at J, with 23 bases between the two ends. This CDR3 reads CASSFLEGQGPLSLHF. CDR3 DNA: TGCGCCAGCAGCTTCCTGGAAGGGCAGGGGCCTTTATCCCTCCACTTT.

This clone was detected only a few times. The V and J genes are TRBV6-5 and TRBJ1-1; D is undetermined. This CDR3 has 12 residues. Per the germline V gene, CDR1 is MNHEY and CDR2 is SVGAGI. V shed 2 bases and J shed 5 bases, with 6 bases lying between them. As DNA, the CDR3 is TGTGCCAGCAGTTACGGGAGTACTGAAGCTTTCTTT. The encoded protein is CASSYGSTEAFF.

The chain employs TRBV11-2 and TRBJ2-7, with D uncertain. The length of the CDR3 is 16 residues. The germline V and J ends were trimmed by 5 bases and 0 bases, with 17 bases remaining between them. Per germline, CDR1 SGHAT and CDR2 FQNNGV. The CDR3, as DNA: TGTGCCAGCAGCGAATCCCCAGGACGAAGCTCCTACGAGCAGTACTTC. Protein: CASSESPGRSSYEQYF.

At least ten counts were recorded for this clone. The chain employs TRBV19 and TRBJ2-2, with unresolved D. The CDR3 runs 19 residues. Trimming pared 6 bases from V and 0 bases from J, leaving 23 bases between. Germline V gene lookup returns CDR1 LNHDA and CDR2 SQIVND (reference sequence). The CDR3: CASSRKPVHYNANTGELFF. The CDR3 DNA follows: TGTGCCAGTAGCCGAAAACCCGTCCATTATAACGCGAACACCGGGGAGCTGTTTTTT.